These T cell receptor beta chains were read from a single sample in a study of identical twins. TCRdb ran MiXCR on the 5' RACE reads and lists one entry per CDR3 protein. The data hold a few hundred thousand distinct CDR3 sequences, with around a tenth observed a single time. The data also belong to a second study, concerning yellow fever vaccine responses in identical twins.

The sample consisted of PBMCs. The receptor source for this set is a young woman in good health. Both conserved end residues are part of each CDR3. D genes are given only for firm matches. Rows give clone size only sometimes, using once, few, many, or a class for an expanded clone.

d_call: .; clone_size: few; j_call: TRBJ2-7; v_call: TRBV29-1; cdr3_nt: TGCAGCGTTGAGGGCTTATACGAATCCCCCTACGAGCAGTACTTC; cdr3_aa: CSVEGLYESPYEQYF
d_call: .; clone_size: many; j_call: TRBJ2-2; v_call: TRBV5-1; cdr3_nt: TGCGCCAGCAGCTTGGTGTTCCAGACAGGCTCGAACACCGGGGAGCTGTTTTTT; cdr3_aa: CASSLVFQTGSNTGELFF
d_call: .; clone_size: many; j_call: TRBJ2-1; v_call: TRBV7-2; cdr3_nt: TGTGCCAGCAGCTCACAGGGTAGTTCCTACAATGAGCAGTTCTTC; cdr3_aa: CASSSQGSSYNEQFF
d_call: TRBD2; clone_size: .; j_call: TRBJ2-1; v_call: TRBV24-1; cdr3_nt: TGTGCCACCAGTGATCCCGGACTAGCGGGAGGTGGCCGTTTTGAGCAGTTCTTC; cdr3_aa: CATSDPGLAGGGRFEQFF
d_call: .; clone_size: many; j_call: TRBJ2-2; v_call: TRBV6-4; cdr3_nt: TGTGCCAGCAGTGACTCGATCGAAAACACCGGGGAGCTGTTTTTT; cdr3_aa: CASSDSIENTGELFF
d_call: .; clone_size: few; j_call: TRBJ2-7; v_call: TRBV12-3/TRBV12-4; cdr3_nt: TGTGCCAGCAGCCTCCGGGAATCCCTCACCTACGAGCAGTACTTC; cdr3_aa: CASSLRESLTYEQYF
d_call: TRBD2; clone_size: few; j_call: TRBJ2-1; v_call: TRBV11-1; cdr3_nt: TGTGCCAGCAGCTTAGAGCCTGGGGCTAGCGGGGGGGAGACCTACAATGAGCAGTTCTTC; cdr3_aa: CASSLEPGASGGETYNEQFF
d_call: .; clone_size: many; j_call: TRBJ2-5; v_call: TRBV29-1; cdr3_nt: TGCAGCGCAGGGTGGCGAGAGACCCAGTACTTC; cdr3_aa: CSAGWRETQYF
d_call: .; clone_size: many; j_call: TRBJ2-7; v_call: TRBV7-9; cdr3_nt: TGTGCCAGCAGCTTACCCAGCTCCTACGAGCAGTACTTC; cdr3_aa: CASSLPSSYEQYF
d_call: .; clone_size: .; j_call: TRBJ2-4; v_call: TRBV20-1; cdr3_nt: TGCAGTGCTCCCGTTACTCTAGCCAAAAACATTCAGTACTTC; cdr3_aa: CSAPVTLAKNIQYF
d_call: .; clone_size: .; j_call: TRBJ1-3; v_call: TRBV20-1; cdr3_nt: TGCAGTGCTAGGGCAGGGACTGGAAACACCATATATTTT; cdr3_aa: CSARAGTGNTIYF
d_call: TRBD2; clone_size: many; j_call: TRBJ2-3; v_call: TRBV20-1; cdr3_nt: TGCAGTGCTAGAGATTTGCGTCGGGGGGAATCAGATACGCAGTATTTT; cdr3_aa: CSARDLRRGESDTQYF
d_call: .; clone_size: few; j_call: TRBJ1-3; v_call: TRBV6-5; cdr3_nt: TGTGCCAGCAGTTACCCCCCCTACGGGGCATCCTCTGGAAACACCATATATTTT; cdr3_aa: CASSYPPYGASSGNTIYF
d_call: TRBD2; clone_size: .; j_call: TRBJ2-1; v_call: TRBV4-1; cdr3_nt: TGCGCCAGCAGCCAAGTGAATAGCGGGGGCCCCCTGAATGAGCAGTTCTTC; cdr3_aa: CASSQVNSGGPLNEQFF
d_call: TRBD1; clone_size: .; j_call: TRBJ2-7; v_call: TRBV20-1; cdr3_nt: TGCAGTGCTAGAGATGTTACAGGGGGCTCGGCCTATTCTCTTGAGCAGTACTTC; cdr3_aa: CSARDVTGGSAYSLEQYF
d_call: TRBD1; clone_size: .; j_call: TRBJ2-1; v_call: TRBV20-1; cdr3_nt: TGCAGTGCTAGAGATCTAGACAGGGAGACCCAGCAGTTCTTC; cdr3_aa: CSARDLDRETQQFF
d_call: .; clone_size: .; j_call: TRBJ2-3; v_call: TRBV4-1; cdr3_nt: TGCGCCAGCAGCCAAGATAGAGCGACAGATACGCAGTATTTT; cdr3_aa: CASSQDRATDTQYF
d_call: TRBD1; clone_size: many; j_call: TRBJ2-7; v_call: TRBV18; cdr3_nt: TGTGCCAGCTATGACAGGGAACTCGACGAGCAGTACTTC; cdr3_aa: CASYDRELDEQYF
d_call: TRBD2; clone_size: few; j_call: TRBJ2-5; v_call: TRBV20-1; cdr3_nt: TGCAGTGCCCCGGGACTAGCGGGACCGGGGACCCAGTACTTC; cdr3_aa: CSAPGLAGPGTQYF
d_call: .; clone_size: .; j_call: TRBJ2-3; v_call: TRBV6-2/TRBV6-3; cdr3_nt: TGTGCCAGCACGGCGAAGGGGGCAGATACGCAGTATTTT; cdr3_aa: CASTAKGADTQYF
d_call: TRBD1; clone_size: .; j_call: TRBJ2-1; v_call: TRBV5-6; cdr3_nt: TGTGCCAGCAGCTTGATTCAGGGGGCGGTAAGAGAGATCTTC; cdr3_aa: CASSLIQGAVREIF
d_call: TRBD1; clone_size: many; j_call: TRBJ1-1; v_call: TRBV6-5; cdr3_nt: TGTGCCAGCAGTTTTGGACAGGGGAACACTGAAGCTTTCTTT; cdr3_aa: CASSFGQGNTEAFF
d_call: TRBD1; clone_size: .; j_call: TRBJ2-2; v_call: TRBV27; cdr3_nt: TGTGCCAGCAGTTTATCGGTACAGGGGACCGGGGAGCTGTTTTTT; cdr3_aa: CASSLSVQGTGELFF
d_call: .; clone_size: few; j_call: TRBJ2-7; v_call: TRBV27; cdr3_nt: TGTGCCAGCAGACCAGGGGGACTCTACGAGCAGTACTTC; cdr3_aa: CASRPGGLYEQYF
d_call: .; clone_size: few; j_call: TRBJ2-1; v_call: TRBV5-1; cdr3_nt: TGCGCCAGCAGCCAGCCCCCGCCGGGGACGGAGCAGTTCTTC; cdr3_aa: CASSQPPPGTEQFF
d_call: TRBD2; clone_size: .; j_call: TRBJ2-2; v_call: TRBV2; cdr3_nt: TGTGCCAGCAGTGGGGGACTAGCGGGAGGCACCAACACCGGGGAGCTGTTTTTT; cdr3_aa: CASSGGLAGGTNTGELFF
d_call: .; clone_size: many; j_call: TRBJ1-1; v_call: TRBV4-2; cdr3_nt: TGTGCCAGCAGCCAAGAAGGGAGACAGATAAACACTGAAGCTTTCTTT; cdr3_aa: CASSQEGRQINTEAFF
d_call: .; clone_size: .; j_call: TRBJ1-2; v_call: TRBV5-5; cdr3_nt: TGTGCCAGCAGCTTGGCCAGCGTGGTGGGGCCGCCGGGCTACACCTTC; cdr3_aa: CASSLASVVGPPGYTF
d_call: TRBD1; clone_size: many; j_call: TRBJ1-1; v_call: TRBV5-1; cdr3_nt: TGCGCCAGCAGCTTGGGCGGGACAGACTACACTGAAGCTTTCTTT; cdr3_aa: CASSLGGTDYTEAFF
d_call: .; clone_size: few; j_call: TRBJ2-1; v_call: TRBV2; cdr3_nt: TGTGCCAGCAGTGACCCCCGGGACGGAGAAGGTAATGAGCAGTTCTTC; cdr3_aa: CASSDPRDGEGNEQFF
d_call: TRBD2; clone_size: .; j_call: TRBJ2-7; v_call: TRBV11-2; cdr3_nt: TGTGCCAGCAGCATGGGGACTAGCGGACACTACGAGCAGTACTTC; cdr3_aa: CASSMGTSGHYEQYF
d_call: TRBD2; clone_size: few; j_call: TRBJ2-3; v_call: TRBV6-2/TRBV6-3; cdr3_nt: TGTGCCAGCAGTTACCCACCAAGCGGGATAGGTACGCAGTATTTT; cdr3_aa: CASSYPPSGIGTQYF
d_call: .; clone_size: many; j_call: TRBJ1-5; v_call: TRBV20-1; cdr3_nt: TGCAGTGCTAGTGGGACCAACATCTATAATAGCAATCAGCCCCAGCATTTT; cdr3_aa: CSASGTNIYNSNQPQHF
d_call: TRBD1; clone_size: few; j_call: TRBJ1-3; v_call: TRBV20-1; cdr3_nt: TGCAGTGCTAGAGAGGGAGGGGGCGGAAACACCATATATTTT; cdr3_aa: CSAREGGGGNTIYF
d_call: TRBD1; clone_size: .; j_call: TRBJ2-1; v_call: TRBV12-3/TRBV12-4; cdr3_nt: TGTGCCAGCACTTCCGACAGGGGGATTCGGAATGAGCAGTTCTTC; cdr3_aa: CASTSDRGIRNEQFF
d_call: .; clone_size: few; j_call: TRBJ1-1; v_call: TRBV7-2; cdr3_nt: TGTGCCAGCAGCTTAGGGCCTAGGACCACTGAAGCTTTCTTT; cdr3_aa: CASSLGPRTTEAFF
d_call: TRBD2; clone_size: few; j_call: TRBJ2-5; v_call: TRBV29-1; cdr3_nt: TGCAGCGTTGTAAGGGGACTAGCGGGAGTGGAGACCCAGTACTTC; cdr3_aa: CSVVRGLAGVETQYF
d_call: .; clone_size: few; j_call: TRBJ2-7; v_call: TRBV20-1; cdr3_nt: TGCAGTGCCAGTTCAAGGGGGGGATACGAGCAGTACTTC; cdr3_aa: CSASSRGGYEQYF
d_call: .; clone_size: many; j_call: TRBJ2-1; v_call: TRBV29-1; cdr3_nt: TGCAGCGTTGGGGGGGGACACGGAAACAATGAGCAGTTCTTC; cdr3_aa: CSVGGGHGNNEQFF
d_call: .; clone_size: few; j_call: TRBJ1-1; v_call: TRBV5-8; cdr3_nt: TGTGCCAGTCTTCTCCGGGCCCTAACTATGAACACTGAAGCTTTCTTT; cdr3_aa: CASLLRALTMNTEAFF
d_call: TRBD2; clone_size: few; j_call: TRBJ2-2; v_call: TRBV7-6; cdr3_nt: TGTGCCAGCAGCTTACCGGCTAGCGGGGGGGCCCCGACTGTCGGGGAGCTGTTTTTT; cdr3_aa: CASSLPASGGAPTVGELFF
d_call: TRBD2; clone_size: many; j_call: TRBJ2-1; v_call: TRBV12-3/TRBV12-4; cdr3_nt: TGTGCCACCGCTAGCGGGGACTACAATGAGCAGTTCTTC; cdr3_aa: CATASGDYNEQFF
d_call: TRBD1; clone_size: .; j_call: TRBJ1-2; v_call: TRBV7-3; cdr3_nt: TGTGCCAGCAGCCGGGGAACAGGGGAAGGCTACACCTTC; cdr3_aa: CASSRGTGEGYTF
d_call: .; clone_size: .; j_call: TRBJ1-1; v_call: TRBV9; cdr3_nt: TGTGCCAGCATGTCGGGGGATAATACTGAAGCTTTCTTT; cdr3_aa: CASMSGDNTEAFF
d_call: TRBD1; clone_size: .; j_call: TRBJ2-2; v_call: TRBV2; cdr3_nt: TGTGCCAGCAGTGTCGGACAGGGGGTGGGCACCGGGGAGCTGTTTTTT; cdr3_aa: CASSVGQGVGTGELFF
d_call: .; clone_size: few; j_call: TRBJ1-2; v_call: TRBV2; cdr3_nt: TGTGCCAGCAGTGACGATAACTATGGCTACACCTTC; cdr3_aa: CASSDDNYGYTF
d_call: TRBD1; clone_size: few; j_call: TRBJ2-5; v_call: TRBV24-1; cdr3_nt: TGTGCCACCAGTGATTTGCCCGGGGACAGGGCAGGAGAGACCCAGTACTTC; cdr3_aa: CATSDLPGDRAGETQYF
d_call: TRBD1; clone_size: many; j_call: TRBJ2-5; v_call: TRBV12-3/TRBV12-4; cdr3_nt: TGTGCCAGCGGATCCGGGACAGGGGAGCAAGAGACCCAGTACTTC; cdr3_aa: CASGSGTGEQETQYF
d_call: .; clone_size: many; j_call: TRBJ1-1; v_call: TRBV7-2; cdr3_nt: TGTGCCAGCAGCTTAGCTGGTGGTGGGACTGAAGCTTTCTTT; cdr3_aa: CASSLAGGGTEAFF
d_call: .; clone_size: .; j_call: TRBJ2-2; v_call: TRBV20-1; cdr3_nt: TGCAGTGCTAGAGGAGGCAGGGGAAGGAGCACCGGGGAGCTGTTTTTT; cdr3_aa: CSARGGRGRSTGELFF
d_call: TRBD1; clone_size: few; j_call: TRBJ1-1; v_call: TRBV3-1; cdr3_nt: TGTGCCAGCAGCCCTGGGACAGACATTCGCTTCCCGAACTTT; cdr3_aa: CASSPGTDIRFPNF
d_call: .; clone_size: .; j_call: TRBJ2-3; v_call: TRBV6-5; cdr3_nt: TGTGCCAGCAGTTACGGCCTTAGCACAGATACGCAGTATTTT; cdr3_aa: CASSYGLSTDTQYF
d_call: .; clone_size: .; j_call: TRBJ2-2; v_call: TRBV6-2/TRBV6-3; cdr3_nt: TGTGCCAGCAGCTATTCGGTCGGGGAGCTGTTTTTT; cdr3_aa: CASSYSVGELFF
d_call: TRBD1; clone_size: .; j_call: TRBJ2-6; v_call: TRBV5-1; cdr3_nt: TGCGCCAGCAGCATTGGGACAGGATCTGTAATATTCTCTGGGGCCAACGTCCTGACTTTC; cdr3_aa: CASSIGTGSVIFSGANVLTF
d_call: TRBD1; clone_size: many; j_call: TRBJ2-2; v_call: TRBV28; cdr3_nt: TGTGCCAGCAGTTTCCGGACAGGGCCCGGGGAGCTGTTTTTT; cdr3_aa: CASSFRTGPGELFF
d_call: .; clone_size: many; j_call: TRBJ1-2; v_call: TRBV4-2; cdr3_nt: TGTGCCAGCAGCCAAGTTGGAGAGGACTATGGCTACACCTTC; cdr3_aa: CASSQVGEDYGYTF
d_call: .; clone_size: few; j_call: TRBJ2-5; v_call: TRBV4-3; cdr3_nt: TGCGCCAGCAGCCCACCGAACCGACGCCAACAAGAGACCCAGTACTTC; cdr3_aa: CASSPPNRRQQETQYF
d_call: TRBD1; clone_size: .; j_call: TRBJ2-3; v_call: TRBV29-1; cdr3_nt: TGCAGCGCCCCCCCCCGGACAGGGCGCACAGATACGCAGTATTTT; cdr3_aa: CSAPPRTGRTDTQYF